A single TCR beta chain is shown here with its context. The antigen remains unidentified. TCRdb passed the reads through MiXCR, listing each CDR3 protein once. The data hold a few hundred thousand distinct CDR3 sequences, with around 18% observed a single time. This specimen belongs to a study of T cell repertoires in cytomegalovirus infection. The study, taken as a whole, reports: The response measured ex vivo was dominated by TCR beta clonotypes (HLA-C-restricted and CMV-specific).

The sequenced sample consisted of PBMCs. The clonotype comes from a human donor in good health (CMV status not recorded). Some clones in this sample may be carry-over from other donors' samples.

The CDR3, as DNA: TGTGCCATCAAAGGGGCTCCGAACACCGGGGAGCTGTTTTTT. It translates to CAIKGAPNTGELFF. This sequence joins TRBV10-3 and TRBJ2-2, with D possibly TRBD1 on 5 matching bases. Trimming removed 7 bases from V and 0 bases from J, with 9 bases in between. The CDR3 loop spans 14 amino acids. CDR1 and CDR2 (germline): ENHRY, SYGVKD.